The rows below give T cell receptor beta chains drawn from one sample of a study of blood T cell repertoires in COVID-19. Profiled with immunoSEQ multiplex PCR; TCRdb holds only in-frame clones, not every one. The repertoire holds about 250,000 clones, with around 83% as singletons. Specimen: peripheral blood. These receptors were taken from an elderly man with acute or convalescent COVID-19. Both conserved end residues are part of each CDR3. The D gene is left open where the match is weak. Where a row states a size, it is once, few, many or the class of an expanded clone; other rows omit it.

cdr3_aa cdr3_nt j_call v_call clone_size d_call
CAIRGFTGNTGELFF TGTGCCATCAGAGGCTTCACAGGGAACACCGGGGAGCTGTTTTTT TRBJ2-2 TRBV10-3 - -
CATRQGSQETQYF TGCGCCACAAGACAGGGGAGCCAAGAGACCCAGTACTTC TRBJ2-5 TRBV5-1 - TRBD1
CASSPTDRATYNEQFF TGTGCCAGCAGCCCTACCGACAGGGCCACCTACAATGAGCAGTTCTTC TRBJ2-1 TRBV7-8 - TRBD1
CASSKCDRDRGNSPLHF TGTGCCAGCAGCAAATGTGACCGGGACAGGGGTAATTCACCCCTCCACTTT TRBJ1-6 TRBV21-1 many -
CASSLDWTGIESPLHF TGTGCCAGCAGCTTAGATTGGACAGGAATAGAATCACCCCTCCACTTT TRBJ1-6 TRBV7-8 - TRBD1
CASRGGLAHIEQYF TGTGCCAGCCGTGGGGGACTAGCTCATATAGAGCAGTACTTC TRBJ2-7 TRBV2 once TRBD2
CAWKGGSPEQYF TGTGCCTGGAAGGGCGGGAGTCCCGAGCAGTACTTC TRBJ2-7 TRBV30 - TRBD2
CASSWDSQETQYF TGTGCCAGCAGCTGGGACAGCCAAGAGACCCAGTACTTC TRBJ2-5 TRBV5-4 few TRBD1
CASSESIGSYNEQFF TGTGCCAGCAGTGAATCGATCGGTTCCTACAATGAGCAGTTCTTC TRBJ2-1 TRBV6-1 few -
CASRGGHGPYEQYF TGTGCCAGCCGGGGGGGACACGGCCCCTACGAGCAGTACTTC TRBJ2-7 TRBV5-4 - TRBD2
CASSQGTSGSYEQYF TGTGCCAGCAGCCAAGGGACTAGCGGGAGTTACGAGCAGTACTTC TRBJ2-7 TRBV5-4 once TRBD2
CASSFAGGETQYF TGTGCCAGTAGTTTTGCAGGAGGGGAGACCCAGTACTTC TRBJ2-5 TRBV19 - -
CASSPSVDRGTEAFF TGTGCCAGCTCACCATCGGTAGACAGGGGCACTGAAGCTTTCTTT TRBJ1-1 TRBV18 - TRBD1
CASSLDRYEQYF TGTGCCAGCAGTCTTGACAGGTACGAGCAGTACTTC TRBJ2-7 TRBV2 - -
CASTAGATGDYEQYF TGTGCCAGCACTGCGGGGGCGACGGGGGATTACGAGCAGTACTTC TRBJ2-7 TRBV9 few -
CASSLGTKSGANVLTF TGCGCCAGCAGCTTGGGGACTAAGTCTGGGGCCAACGTCCTGACTTTC TRBJ2-6 TRBV5-1 - -
CASKLWTGGAGTEAFF TGTGCCAGTAAGCTGTGGACAGGGGGCGCTGGCACTGAAGCTTTCTTT TRBJ1-1 TRBV19 once TRBD1
CASSLEPSEYQPQHF TGTGCCAGCAGCTTAGAACCCTCGGAGTATCAGCCCCAGCATTTT TRBJ1-5 TRBV11-2 once -
CASTSNRGGYYGYTF TGTGCCAGCACTTCGAACAGAGGGGGCTACTATGGCTACACCTTC TRBJ1-2 TRBV6-5 - TRBD1
CATSRDRGRIYEQYF TGTGCCACCAGCAGAGATCGAGGCCGAATCTACGAGCAGTACTTC TRBJ2-7 TRBV15 - -
CASSPQGSASTDTQYF TGCGCCAGCTCCCCGCAGGGGAGTGCCAGCACAGATACGCAGTATTTT TRBJ2-3 TRBV5-1 - -
CASSQLGPTDGYTF TGTGCCAGCAGCCAACTGGGCCCGACGGATGGCTACACCTTC TRBJ1-2 TRBV3-1/TRBV3-2 - -
CASSVRGTVNTEAFF TGTGCCAGCAGTGTACGGGGGACGGTGAACACTGAAGCTTTCTTT TRBJ1-1 TRBV2 - -
CASRSSPGGRNEQFF TGCGCCAGCAGAAGCTCCCCGGGCGGGAGGAATGAGCAGTTCTTC TRBJ2-1 TRBV5-1 - TRBD2
CASSERSLGFYNEQFF TGTGCCAGCAGTGAACGGTCCCTAGGATTCTACAATGAGCAGTTCTTC TRBJ2-1 TRBV2 once -
CASSHPGTGEYEQYF TGTGCCAGCAGCCACCCCGGGACAGGGGAGTACGAGCAGTACTTC TRBJ2-7 TRBV3-1/TRBV3-2 - TRBD1